The rows below give T cell receptor beta chains drawn from one sample of a study of blood T cell repertoires in COVID-19. The repertoire was sequenced with immunoSEQ multiplex PCR; TCRdb's copy has only in-frame clones and lacks some. The sample records around 190,000 clones, roughly 87% being singletons. Sequenced input: peripheral blood. All receptors derive from a man aged 18-30 years who had recovered from COVID-19. CDR3s include the opening cysteine and the closing phenylalanine or tryptophan. A D gene is named only where the DNA matches it firmly. Some rows mark clone size as missing; the rest say once, few, many or name a class of expanded clone.

size: once
J: TRBJ2-7
V: TRBV19
D: -
DNA: TGTGCCAGTAGTATAGATCTAGGGGTCGAGCAGTACTTC
CDR3: CASSIDLGVEQYF

size: few
J: TRBJ1-1
V: TRBV4-1
D: -
DNA: TGCGCCAGCAGCCAGGGGAGGGGCCCTGAAGCTTTCTTT
CDR3: CASSQGRGPEAFF

size: -
J: TRBJ2-1
V: TRBV24-1
D: TRBD2
DNA: TGTGCCACCAGTGACCGTGGCGGGGGGAAGAATGAGCAGTTCTTC
CDR3: CATSDRGGGKNEQFF

size: few
J: TRBJ1-5
V: TRBV7-2
D: TRBD1
DNA: TGTGCCAGCAGCTTAACGGCAGGGGGGCAGCCCCAGCATTTT
CDR3: CASSLTAGGQPQHF

size: -
J: TRBJ2-5
V: TRBV4-3
D: TRBD2
DNA: TGCGCCAGCAGCCAAGATTGGGTAGCGGGAAGAGAGACCCAGTACTTC
CDR3: CASSQDWVAGRETQYF

size: -
J: TRBJ1-2
V: TRBV19
D: -
DNA: TGTGCCAGTTCCCCAGGGCCCAGGGGCTACACCTTC
CDR3: CASSPGPRGYTF

size: -
J: TRBJ2-3
V: TRBV5-4
D: -
DNA: TGTGCCAGCACTCGGGAAGCAGATACGCAGTATTTT
CDR3: CASTREADTQYF

size: -
J: TRBJ2-1
V: TRBV6-5
D: TRBD2
DNA: TGTGCCAGCACGCGACTAGCGGGGGACAATGAGCAGTTCTTC
CDR3: CASTRLAGDNEQFF

size: -
J: TRBJ1-6
V: TRBV11-2
D: TRBD1
DNA: TGTGCCAGCAGCCCCGGGACAGGCAATAATTCACCCCTCCACTTT
CDR3: CASSPGTGNNSPLHF

size: -
J: TRBJ1-4
V: TRBV5-1
D: -
DNA: TGCGCCAGCAGCTTGGACCGGACTTTTAATGAAAAACTGTTTTTT
CDR3: CASSLDRTFNEKLFF

size: -
J: TRBJ1-1
V: TRBV5-1
D: TRBD1
DNA: TGCGCCAGCAGCTGGACAGGGCCGAACACTGAAGCTTTCTTT
CDR3: CASSWTGPNTEAFF

size: once
J: TRBJ2-7
V: TRBV12-2
D: -
DNA: TGTGCAAGTCGCTATTGCCGGGACAGGGACTCCTACGAGCAGTACTTC
CDR3: CASRYCRDRDSYEQYF

size: -
J: TRBJ2-1
V: TRBV11-2
D: TRBD2
DNA: TGTGCCAGCAGCTTAGGTCCAGCGGGAGGTACCGCCTACAATGAGCAGTTCTTC
CDR3: CASSLGPAGGTAYNEQFF

size: -
J: TRBJ2-7
V: TRBV4-3
D: TRBD1
DNA: TGCGCCAGCAGCCAAGATGTACAGGGGAATCTCGAGCAGTACTTC
CDR3: CASSQDVQGNLEQYF

size: few
J: TRBJ2-2
V: TRBV7-2
D: -
DNA: TGTGCCAGCCAAGCTAGCCACACCGGGGAGCTGTTTTTT
CDR3: CASQASHTGELFF

size: -
J: TRBJ1-5
V: TRBV6-4
D: -
DNA: TGTGCCAGCAGTGGGATTGACAGTAGCAATCAGCCCCAGCATTTT
CDR3: CASSGIDSSNQPQHF

size: once
J: TRBJ2-2
V: TRBV27
D: TRBD2
DNA: TGTGCCAGCAGTACTAGCGGGATAAGAACCGGGGAGCTGTTTTTT
CDR3: CASSTSGIRTGELFF

size: -
J: TRBJ1-2
V: TRBV28
D: TRBD1
DNA: TGTGCCAGCAGTTTAGGACAGGGGGCGCGTGGCTACACCTTC
CDR3: CASSLGQGARGYTF

size: -
J: TRBJ2-7
V: TRBV14
D: -
DNA: TGTGCCAGCAGTTTACCCACTGAGAAGATCTACGAGCAGTACTTC
CDR3: CASSLPTEKIYEQYF

size: -
J: TRBJ2-5
V: TRBV20-1
D: -
DNA: TGCAGTGCCCCTCAAGAGACCCAGTACTTC
CDR3: CSAPQETQYF

size: -
J: TRBJ1-6
V: TRBV7-9
D: TRBD1
DNA: TGTGCCAGCAGCAGATCGGGACAGGGAGTCGGTTCACCCCTCCACTTT
CDR3: CASSRSGQGVGSPLHF

size: -
J: TRBJ2-2
V: TRBV3-1/TRBV3-2
D: -
DNA: TGTGCCAGCAGCCTAATCCAGACGGCGGGCACCGGGGAGCTGTTTTTT
CDR3: CASSLIQTAGTGELFF

size: -
J: TRBJ1-4
V: TRBV27
D: -
DNA: TGTGCCAGCAGCTCGGGACTGCGACATGAAAAACTGTTTTTT
CDR3: CASSSGLRHEKLFF

size: -
J: TRBJ1-2
V: TRBV3-1/TRBV3-2
D: -
DNA: TGTGCCAGCAGCCGACAGGATTCCTATGGCTACACCTTC
CDR3: CASSRQDSYGYTF

size: -
J: TRBJ2-1
V: TRBV11-2
D: TRBD1
DNA: TGTGCCAGCAACAGGGGGACGCGGTGGGACAATGAGCAGTTCTTC
CDR3: CASNRGTRWDNEQFF

size: -
J: TRBJ1-1
V: TRBV5-1
D: TRBD1
DNA: TGCGCCAGCAGTCTTTGGGCGCCAGGGGGCAAAGATGAAGCTTTCTTT
CDR3: CASSLWAPGGKDEAFF

size: -
J: TRBJ1-5
V: TRBV6-1
D: -
DNA: TGTGCCAGCAGTGAACCTTACAGGGCTAGGGTTAGCAATCAGCCCCAGCATTTT
CDR3: CASSEPYRARVSNQPQHF

size: -
J: TRBJ2-7
V: TRBV7-2
D: -
DNA: TGTGCCAGCAGCTTAAATAGCCCCTACGAGCAGTACTTC
CDR3: CASSLNSPYEQYF

size: once
J: TRBJ1-1
V: TRBV4-2
D: -
DNA: TGTGCCAGCGACACGGGGCGGGACCCATCGACGACTGAAGCTTTCTTT
CDR3: CASDTGRDPSTTEAFF

size: -
J: TRBJ2-7
V: TRBV28
D: -
DNA: TGTGCCAGCAGTAGCCACCGGGACAACTCCTACGAGCAGTACTTC
CDR3: CASSSHRDNSYEQYF

size: -
J: TRBJ2-3
V: TRBV10-3
D: -
DNA: TGTGCCATCAGGTCCGGGGGCACAGATACGCAGTATTTT
CDR3: CAIRSGGTDTQYF

size: -
J: TRBJ2-3
V: TRBV5-4
D: TRBD2
DNA: TGTGCCAGCAGCCCCCCCCAGCGGGAGTTCTCTAGCACAGATACGCAGTATTTT
CDR3: CASSPPQREFSSTDTQYF

size: -
J: TRBJ2-7
V: TRBV3-1/TRBV3-2
D: -
DNA: TGTGCCAGCAGCCACTCTAGCGCCTCCTACGAGCAGTACTTC
CDR3: CASSHSSASYEQYF